Listed here are 19 T cell receptor beta chains from one sample, sequenced in a study of T-cell memory formation after mild COVID-19. Each CDR3 protein is one row after TCRdb ran MiXCR on the 5' RACE reads. The sample includes 280,000 or so distinct CDR3 sequences, approximately 8.4% of them seen just once. Input material: PBMCs or a T cell subset sorted from them (not recorded which). Receptors were obtained from a man younger than 35 who had mild COVID-19 (a few samples of this study predate the infection). Cell type and time point are not known.

A few counts support this clonotype. V is TRBV6-6 and J is TRBJ1-1; D gene ambiguous. CDR3 length equals 13 residues. The ends were cut back, 5 bases at V and 1 base at J, with 8 bases in the middle. Germline V gives CDR1 MNHNY, CDR2 SVGAGI (reference sequence). The CDR3: CASSNGRNTEAFF. The CDR3 DNA reads as TGTGCCAGCAGTAACGGACGGAACACTGAAGCTTTCTTT.

J is TRBJ2-3 and V is TRBV7-9, with TRBD2 matching over 7 bases. V dropped 5 bases and J dropped 3; count of bases not matched to a gene: 14. The CDR3 sequence is 17 residues long. Germline V gives CDR1 SEHNR, CDR2 FQNEAQ (reference sequence). CDR3 DNA: TGTGCCAGCAGCCCCAGGTTACTAGCGACGATAACAGATACGCAGTATTTT. It encodes CASSPRLLATITDTQYF. Based on the CDR3 plus reference TRBV7-9 and TRBJ2-3, the full variable domain is DTGVSQNPRHKITKRGQNVTFRCDPISEHNRLYWYRQTLGQGPEFLTYFQNEAQLEKSRLLSDRFSAERPKGSFSTLEIQRTEQGDSAMYLCASSPRLLATITDTQYFGPGTRLTVL.

Ten or more counts support this clonotype. The rearrangement links TRBV12-3 or TRBV12-4 to TRBJ2-5; D unresolved. Trimming took off 8 bases at V and 0 bases at J, with 7 bases between the two ends. This CDR3 comprises 12 residues. The CDR3 loop is CASQYYQETQYF. CDR3 in DNA: TGTGCCAGCCAGTACTACCAAGAGACCCAGTACTTC.

This clonotype was detected only a few times. The chain couples TRBV20-1 to TRBJ1-3, with TRBD1 identical over 9 bases. Germline CDR1 DFQATT, CDR2 SNEGSKA (reference sequence). V trimming: 6 bases; J trimming: 5 bases; junction bases outside the gene matches: 8. The CDR3 sequence is 14 residues long. The CDR3 here is CSALGGTGRNTIYF. As DNA, the CDR3 is TGCAGTGCCTTGGGTGGGACAGGGAGAAACACCATATATTTT.

This clonotype was seen once. The chain is built from TRBV6-5 and TRBJ1-1, with TRBD1 matching over 8 bases. The CDR3 consists of 15 residues. J gave up 1 base and V 9 bases, and 10 bases lay outside the gene matches. The germline gives CDR1 MNHEY, CDR2 SVGAGI. In nucleotides, the CDR3 is TGTGCCAGAAGTGCAACCGGACAGGGGAACACTGAAGCTTTCTTT. This translates into CARSATGQGNTEAFF.

This clonotype was seen more than once but under ten times. The chain joins TRBV6-2 or TRBV6-3 to TRBJ1-6; D is perhaps TRBD1 (5 bases). The CDR3 extends over 16 amino acids. V shed 10 bases and J shed 13 bases, with 29 bases lying between them. Germline CDR1 reads MNHEY; CDR2 reads SVGEGT. In DNA, the CDR3 is TGTGCCACCCGGAGAATCTCGGGGCCTGGGATCTCGCCCCTCCACTTT. Translated, it gives CATRRISGPGISPLHF.

This clonotype was observed a few times. The genes are TRBV7-6 and TRBJ2-3; either TRBD1 or TRBD2 may supply D (5 bases each). CDR1 is SGHVS, CDR2 FNYEAQ, per germline. CDR3 size: 14 residues. The V end was cut by 1 base, the J end by 5 bases, with 10 bases between. Written as DNA, the CDR3 is TGTGCCAGCAGCTTAGGCAGGGAGATAGATACGCAGTATTTT. Encoded protein: CASSLGREIDTQYF.

This clonotype was counted a few times. The V call is TRBV7-9, the J call TRBJ2-5, with D hard to call. Trimming pared 5 bases from V and 2 bases from J, leaving 21 bases between. CDR3 length: 17 amino acids. In germline, CDR1 is SEHNR, CDR2 FQNEAQ (reference sequence). CDR3 protein: CASSIRSAAAVQETQYF. CDR3 DNA: TGTGCCAGCAGCATCCGATCCGCCGCGGCTGTTCAAGAGACCCAGTACTTC.

The rearrangement joins TRBV5-1 to TRBJ2-7; perhaps D is TRBD1 or TRBD2 (6 bases each). V was trimmed by 4 bases and J by 6 bases, leaving 20 bases between them. Per the germline V gene, CDR1 is SGHRS and CDR2 is YFSETQ. The CDR3 covers 15 residues. The CDR3 region is CASSHEQGGGVEQYF. The CDR3 nucleotides read TGCGCCAGCAGCCATGAACAGGGAGGTGGAGTCGAGCAGTACTTC.

This chain connects TRBV7-2 to TRBJ1-1; D is uncertain. Trimming left V 4 bases short and J 4 bases short, with 10 bases between. Germline V CDR1 and CDR2: SGHTA, FQGNSA. The CDR3 sequence is 13 residues long. CDR3 DNA: TGTGCCAGCAGCTCCGAACGGGGCACTGAAGCTTTCTTT. It is translated as CASSSERGTEAFF.

This clonotype was detected a few times. J is TRBJ1-1 and V is TRBV7-9, with a tentative D call TRBD1 (5 bases). With 1 base removed from V and 4 bases from J, the gap between germline ends came to 10 bases. CDR3 length equals 14 residues. The V gene's germline CDR1 is SEHNR and CDR2 FQNEAQ (reference sequence). For the CDR3, the DNA is TGTGCCAGCAGCTTAGAACAGAGGGGCACTGAAGCTTTCTTT. Translated, it gives CASSLEQRGTEAFF.

The chain joins TRBV11-1 to TRBJ2-2; perhaps TRBD2 as D (6 bases). The V end lost 3 bases, the J end lost 5 bases, and 10 bases lay between the germline ends. The CDR3 is 14 amino acids. CDR1 is SGHAT and CDR2 is FQDESV in the germline V gene (reference sequence). The CDR3 sequence is CASSFWGETGELFF. The CDR3 coding sequence is TGTGCCAGCAGCTTCTGGGGGGAAACCGGGGAGCTGTTTTTT. Looking up the rest from reference TRBV11-1 and TRBJ2-2 gives the full variable domain: EAEVAQSPRYKITEKSQAVAFWCDPISGHATLYWYRQILGQGPELLVQFQDESVVDDSQLPKDRFSAERLKGVDSTLKIQPAELGDSAMYLCASSFWGETGELFFGEGSRLTVL.

This clonotype was observed a few times. This chain joins TRBV4-1 and TRBJ1-2, with D perhaps matching TRBD1 (5 bases). CDR1 and CDR2 (germline): MGHRA, YSYEKL. The CDR3 spans 16 residues. The V end lost 4 bases, the J end lost 0 bases, and 15 bases lay between the germline ends. CDR3 residues: CASSPWGIGANYGYTF. CDR3 sequence (DNA): TGCGCCAGCAGCCCGTGGGGGATTGGGGCTAACTATGGCTACACCTTC.

J is TRBJ2-7 and V is TRBV10-3; possibly TRBD1 for D (6 bases). Per germline, CDR1 ENHRY and CDR2 SYGVKD. With 2 bases removed from V and 1 base from J, the gap between germline ends came to 12 bases. The CDR3 has 15 amino acids. The CDR3 DNA sequence: TGTGCCATCAGTGAGGGTACGAGGGGGTCCTACGAGCAGTACTTC. Its translation is CAISEGTRGSYEQYF.

This clonotype has just a few counts. The J gene is TRBJ1-4, the V gene TRBV6-5; the D is unclear. V gave up 0 bases and J gave up 8 bases, with 10 bases separating them. The CDR3 spans 14 residues. Per germline, CDR1 MNHEY and CDR2 SVGAGI. CDR3 nucleotides: TGTGCCAGCAGTTACTCACGGGGAGGAGAAAAACTGTTTTTT. Its protein is CASSYSRGGEKLFF.

The V and J genes are TRBV5-1 and TRBJ1-1, with D perhaps matching TRBD1 (6 bases). Trimming removed 4 bases from V and 1 base from J, with 14 bases in between. Germline CDR1 and CDR2: SGHRS and YFSETQ. The CDR3 spans 15 residues. CDR3 in DNA: TGCGCCAGCAGCCCACTAGGACAGCCGAACACTGAAGCTTTCTTT. It codes for CASSPLGQPNTEAFF. The entire variable domain, with the rest obtained from reference TRBV5-1 and TRBJ1-1, is as follows: KAGVTQTPRYLIKTRGQQVTLSCSPISGHRSVSWYQQTPGQGLQFLFEYFSETQRNKGNFPGRFSGRQFSNSRSEMNVSTLELGDSALYLCASSPLGQPNTEAFFGQGTRLTVV.

This clonotype showed up just a few times. The V and J genes are TRBV18 and TRBJ1-4, with D maybe TRBD1 (5 bases). This CDR3 region has 15 residues. V lost 2 bases to trimming and J lost 7 bases, with 14 bases between them. Germline CDR1 and CDR2: KGHSH and LQKENI. For the CDR3, the DNA is TGTGCCAGCTCACCAAGGGACCTCCGGGGTGAAAAACTGTTTTTT. This encodes CASSPRDLRGEKLFF.

This clonotype was picked up a small number of times. J is TRBJ2-3 and V is TRBV29-1; 9 nucleotides align to TRBD1. V lost 4 bases, J lost 7 bases, and 6 bases stayed unmatched. Germline values: CDR1 SQVTM, CDR2 ANQGSEA. The CDR3 length is 13 residues. CDR3 amino acids: CSVVGQGLNTQYF. CDR3 DNA: TGCAGCGTTGTCGGACAGGGGTTGAATACGCAGTATTTT.

The V and J genes are TRBV29-1 and TRBJ1-5, with a weak D call TRBD1 (6 bases). Germline values: CDR1 SQVTM, CDR2 ANQGSEA. Between the trimmed V and J ends, which lost 0 bases and 4 bases, there was a span of 22 bases. The CDR3 is made up of 18 amino acids. Here the CDR3 DNA reads TGCAGCGTTGAAGATAATTGGGGGGCGAGATGCGAGAATCAGCCCCAGCATTTT. This gives the protein CSVEDNWGARCENQPQHF. Based on the CDR3 plus reference TRBV29-1 and TRBJ1-5, the full variable domain is SAVISQKPSRDICQRGTSLTIQCQVDSQVTMMFWYRQQPGQSLTLIATANQGSEATYESGFVIDKFPISRPNLTFSTLTVSNMSPEDSSIYLCSVEDNWGARCENQPQHFGDGTRLSIL.